The 29 T cell receptor beta chains given below trace back to one sample, sequenced in a study of OX40 agonist ivuxolimab in advanced cancers. Produced via immunoSEQ multiplex PCR; TCRdb's table is partial and in-frame only. The data show 25,000 or so clones, with around four fifths seen just once and 2% to 2.5% held by the top ten. Material: CD4+ or CD8+ T cells sorted from blood, obtained in a trial of the OX40 agonist ivuxolimab. These receptors were taken from an adult with an advanced solid tumor such as melanoma, head and neck, liver or kidney cancer.

In this sample, this clone turned up once. The chain joins TRBV25-1 to TRBJ1-1; 7 bases are shared with TRBD1. This CDR3 has 14 amino acids. The J segment lost 3 bases and the V segment lost 8 bases, leaving 9 bases of the junction unmatched. Germline assignment: CDR1 MGHDK and CDR2 SYGVNS. The CDR3 region is CASSSTGVDTEAFF. The CDR3 DNA follows: TGTGCCAGCTCATCTACAGGGGTCGACACTGAAGCTTTCTTT.

This sequence joins TRBV19 and TRBJ2-5, with 7 bases that match TRBD1. Trimming removed 2 bases from V and 6 bases from J; junction bases left unmatched: 9. The CDR3 covers 15 residues. The germline CDR1 and CDR2 sequences are LNHDA and SQIVND (reference sequence). The CDR3 reads CASSIQGETAKTQYF. The CDR3 coding sequence is TGTGCCAGTAGTATACAGGGGGAAACCGCGAAGACCCAGTACTTC.

The V call is TRBV30, the J call TRBJ1-4, with a tentative D call TRBD1 (6 bases). The CDR3 runs to 14 residues. Trimming left V 0 bases short and J 7 bases short, with 12 bases between. The germline V gene has CDR1 GTSNPN and CDR2 SVGIG (reference sequence). CDR3 sequence: CAWSVPGAGEKLFF. In nucleotides, the CDR3 is TGTGCCTGGAGTGTACCGGGGGCTGGTGAAAAACTGTTTTTT.

The genes are TRBV30 and TRBJ2-5; perhaps TRBD2 as D (6 bases). Trimming left V 1 base short and J 3 bases short, with 9 bases between. Germline V gene data show CDR1 as GTSNPN and CDR2 as SVGIG (reference sequence). This CDR3 region has 13 residues. CDR3 DNA: TGTGCCTGGAGTGCGGGGGTGGAAGAGACCCAGTACTTC. Translated, it gives CAWSAGVEETQYF.

This clone was recorded once. The gene calls are TRBV7-2 and TRBJ2-7; D not resolved. The CDR3 loop spans 12 amino acids. The V end lost 7 bases, the J end lost 3 bases, and 10 bases lay between the germline ends. Per germline, CDR1 SGHTA and CDR2 FQGNSA. The CDR3: CASTPGYYEQYF. CDR3 DNA sequence: TGTGCCAGCACCCCGGGCTACTACGAGCAGTACTTC.

The chain uses TRBV28 and TRBJ1-6; 7 bases align to TRBD1. Germline loops: CDR1 MDHEN, CDR2 SYDVKM. The CDR3 contains 16 residues. Trimming took 5 bases from V and 5 from J; bases not matched to a gene: 9. The CDR3 nucleotides read TGTGCCAGCAGTGTAACAGGGGCAAGGGATAATTCACCCCTCCACTTT. Protein product: CASSVTGARDNSPLHF.

J is TRBJ1-1 and V is TRBV11-2, with TRBD1 identical over 9 bases. The V gene's germline CDR1 is SGHAT and CDR2 FQNNGV. The CDR3 contains 17 residues. The junction had 10 bases not matched to a gene; V was cut back by 5 bases and J by 0 bases. CDR3 amino acids: CASSPRQGVALNTEAFF. The CDR3 nucleotides read TGTGCCAGCAGCCCCAGACAGGGGGTGGCTCTGAACACTGAAGCTTTCTTT. The full variable domain, its missing parts supplied by reference TRBV11-2 and TRBJ1-1, is EAGVAQSPRYKIIEKRQSVAFWCNPISGHATLYWYQQILGQGPKLLIQFQNNGVVDDSQLPKDRFSAERLKGVDSTLKIQPAKLEDSAVYLCASSPRQGVALNTEAFFGQGTRLTVV.

This clone appeared once. J is TRBJ2-5 and V is TRBV5-1; 8 positions agree with TRBD1. Losses at the gene ends were 3 bases for V and 2 bases for J; bases not matched to a gene: 9. In germline, CDR1 is SGHRS, CDR2 YFSETQ. The CDR3 is made up of 16 amino acids. The CDR3 region is CASSSRTGLSQETQYF. For the CDR3, the DNA is TGCGCCAGCAGCTCTCGGACAGGGCTCTCACAAGAGACCCAGTACTTC.

The V call is TRBV18, the J call TRBJ2-5, with no clear D. Germline V gives CDR1 KGHSH, CDR2 LQKENI. The length of the CDR3 is 12 residues. V lost 3 bases, J lost 11 bases, and 13 bases lay in between. For the CDR3, the DNA is TGTGCCAGCTCACCCGGTGGGGATGAGCAGTACTTC. This sequence encodes CASSPGGDEQYF.

The rearrangement uses TRBV7-9 and TRBJ2-3, with TRBD2 identical over 9 bases. The germline V gene has CDR1 SEHNR and CDR2 FQNEAQ (reference sequence). The ends lost 6 bases at V and 2 bases at J; junction bases unmatched: 18. The CDR3 spans 19 residues. CDR3 in DNA: TGTGCCAGCAGGCCCTGGTCGGCGGGAGGGCCTATCCACACAGATACGCAGTATTTT. This sequence encodes CASRPWSAGGPIHTDTQYF.

The chain is built from TRBV30 and TRBJ2-1; TRBD2 aligns across 7 bases. This CDR3 contains 15 residues. CDR1 is GTSNPN, CDR2 SVGIG, per germline (reference sequence). J gave up 2 bases and V 1 base, and 5 bases lay outside the gene matches. The CDR3 DNA sequence: TGTGCCTGGAGTGGGGTAGCGGGCCCCTACAATGAGCAGTTCTTC. Amino acids: CAWSGVAGPYNEQFF.

V is TRBV25-1 and J is TRBJ2-3; 8 bases fit TRBD2. CDR1 is MGHDK and CDR2 is SYGVNS in the germline V gene. The CDR3 is 14 amino acids. V trimming: 7 bases; J trimming: 4 bases; junction bases outside the gene matches: 7. The CDR3 loop reads CASNPGGAPDTQYF. The CDR3 DNA follows: TGTGCCAGCAACCCCGGGGGGGCCCCAGATACGCAGTATTTT.

V usage is TRBV6-5 and J usage is TRBJ2-6; TRBD1 is a possible D gene (5 bases). The length of the CDR3 is 15 residues. V was cut by 4 bases and J by 1 base, with 8 bases left in between. Germline V CDR1 and CDR2: MNHEY, SVGAGI. Written as DNA, the CDR3 is TGTGCCAGCAGTTCCCGACAGTCTGGGGCCAACGTCCTGACTTTC. It codes for CASSSRQSGANVLTF.

V and J are TRBV7-2 and TRBJ2-1; 7 bases line up with TRBD2. The ends lost 0 bases at V and 9 bases at J; junction bases unmatched: 11. CDR3 length: 16 residues. Germline CDR1 reads SGHTA; CDR2 reads FQGNSA. The CDR3 DNA follows: TGTGCCAGCAGCTTAGCGGTGAGGGGAGGGAAAGGTGAGCAGTTCTTC. Translating gives CASSLAVRGGKGEQFF.

In its sample, this clone was seen once. The V and J genes are TRBV7-9 and TRBJ1-1; TRBD1 is a possible D gene (6 bases). CDR1 is SEHNR and CDR2 is FQNEAQ in the germline V gene (reference sequence). The CDR3 is 15 residues long. The ends were cut back, 4 bases at V and 6 bases at J, with 18 bases in the middle. The CDR3 region has the DNA TGTGCCAGCAGCTCCTCAGCAGGGGTTGAATCTGAAGCTTTCTTT. This gives the protein CASSSSAGVESEAFF.

The V call is TRBV18, the J call TRBJ2-7; TRBD1 matches 8 bases. Trimming cost V 3 bases and J 0 bases; bases outside gene matches: 7. Germline CDR1 KGHSH, CDR2 LQKENI. The CDR3 is made up of 16 amino acids. The CDR3 region has the DNA TGTGCCAGCTCACCTGATGGACAGGGTCTCTCCTACGAGCAGTACTTC. Its translation: CASSPDGQGLSYEQYF.

The chain uses TRBV5-1 and TRBJ2-7; D uncertain. Germline CDR1 SGHRS, CDR2 YFSETQ. The ends were cut back, 4 bases at V and 7 bases at J, with 9 bases in the middle. This CDR3 has 11 residues. The CDR3 loop reads CASSHYQEQYF. The CDR3 DNA reads TGCGCCAGCAGCCATTACCAAGAGCAGTACTTC.

The chain employs TRBV7-6 and TRBJ2-3; TRBD2 might be the D (5 bases). Trimming shortened V by 4 bases and J by 8 bases, and 10 bases separated the two germline ends. In germline, CDR1 is SGHVS, CDR2 FNYEAQ. This CDR3 spans 12 amino acids. The chain's CDR3 is CASSSTGITQYF. CDR3 coding DNA: TGTGCCAGCAGCTCAACCGGGATTACGCAGTATTTT.

This chain uses TRBV2 with TRBJ2-1; no clear D gene. Trimming removed 5 bases at V and 3 bases at J, with 2 bases between. Germline CDR1 SNHLY, CDR2 FYNNEI. CDR3 length: 11 amino acids. The CDR3 DNA follows: TGTGCCAGCAGTTTCTACAATGAGCAGTTCTTC. This gives the protein CASSFYNEQFF.

The chain is built from TRBV18 and TRBJ1-5; 9 bases line up with TRBD1. Trimming cost V 3 bases and J 6 bases; bases outside gene matches: 0. The CDR3 has 13 amino acids. Germline V gene lookup returns CDR1 KGHSH and CDR2 LQKENI. The CDR3 here is CASSPDRGQPQHF. The DNA for the CDR3 is TGTGCCAGCTCACCGGACAGGGGTCAGCCCCAGCATTTT.

For the CDR3, the DNA is TGTGCCAGCAGTTCACCTAGCGGGAGGGCGACCCAGTACTTC. As protein: CASSSPSGRATQYF. The gene calls are TRBV6-5 and TRBJ2-5; 12 bases align to TRBD2. The CDR3 has 14 residues. Per the germline V gene, CDR1 is MNHEY and CDR2 is SVGAGI. V dropped 4 bases and J dropped 7; count of bases not matched to a gene: 4.

This clone occurred a few times. The V and J genes are TRBV7-9 and TRBJ2-3; D call uncertain. The V and J ends lost 5 bases and 0 bases respectively, with 9 bases between them. The CDR3 sequence is 14 residues long. CDR1 SEHNR and CDR2 FQNEAQ come from the germline V gene (reference sequence). The CDR3 region is CASSLAQSTDTQYF. CDR3 in DNA: TGTGCCAGCAGCCTCGCGCAAAGCACAGATACGCAGTATTTT.

There are a few counts of this clone. J is TRBJ2-4 and V is TRBV2, with 9 positions matching TRBD2. V dropped 7 bases and J dropped 3; count of bases not matched to a gene: 7. CDR1 is SNHLY, CDR2 FYNNEI, per germline. The CDR3 contains 15 residues. The CDR3, as DNA: TGTGCCAGCACTAAGCGGGGGGCCGGCAAAAACATTCAGTACTTC. It is translated as CASTKRGAGKNIQYF.

The V call is TRBV5-1, the J call TRBJ2-1; D perhaps matches TRBD1 (7 bases). This CDR3 has 15 residues. Trimming shortened V by 5 bases and J by 0 bases, and 12 bases separated the two germline ends. CDR1 is SGHRS and CDR2 is YFSETQ in the germline V gene. The CDR3 nucleotides are TGCGCCAGCAGTTGGGGGGACAGCTCCTACAATGAGCAGTTCTTC. It codes for CASSWGDSSYNEQFF. Variable domain in full (rest from reference TRBV5-1 and TRBJ2-1): KAGVTQTPRYLIKTRGQQVTLSCSPISGHRSVSWYQQTPGQGLQFLFEYFSETQRNKGNFPGRFSGRQFSNSRSEMNVSTLELGDSALYLCASSWGDSSYNEQFFGPGTRLTVL.

In its sample, this clone was seen a few times. The chain carries TRBV5-1 and TRBJ1-2; a weak D match, TRBD1 (5 bases). The CDR3 runs 15 residues. V lost 4 bases to trimming and J lost 4 bases, with 17 bases between them. Germline-derived CDR1 and CDR2 are SGHRS and YFSETQ. The chain's CDR3 is CASSVGEAGTYGYTF. CDR3 bases: TGCGCCAGCAGCGTGGGCGAGGCAGGGACCTATGGCTACACCTTC.

This chain links TRBV18 with TRBJ1-4; possibly TRBD1 for D (5 bases). V was cut by 1 base and J by 3 bases, with 12 bases left in between. Germline lookup yields CDR1 KGHSH and CDR2 LQKENI. The length of the CDR3 is 16 residues. CDR3 amino acids: CASSPRSQGPNEKLFF. CDR3 nucleotides: TGTGCCAGCTCACCACGGTCCCAGGGCCCTAATGAAAAACTGTTTTTT.

This rearrangement joins TRBV5-6 to TRBJ1-1; TRBD1 matches at 11 bases. Germline CDR1 is SGHDT and CDR2 is YYEEEE. This CDR3 is 16 amino acids long. Trimming took 4 bases from V and 5 from J; bases not matched to a gene: 10. CDR3 loop: CASSPDRGRIVTEAFF. Written as DNA, the CDR3 is TGTGCCAGCAGCCCGGACAGGGGGCGAATAGTTACTGAAGCTTTCTTT.

The chain carries TRBV30 and TRBJ2-2, with TRBD1 identical over 8 bases. This CDR3 has 16 residues. CDR1 is GTSNPN and CDR2 is SVGIG in the germline V gene (reference sequence). Germline trimming cut 1 base from V and 0 bases from J; bases unmatched to any gene: 4. The CDR3 loop is CAWSEEQGANTGELFF. The CDR3 DNA is TGTGCCTGGAGTGAGGAACAGGGGGCGAACACCGGGGAGCTGTTTTTT.

The chain couples TRBV19 to TRBJ2-1; 13 nucleotides align to TRBD2. V gave up 5 bases and J gave up 1 base; unmatched junction bases: 8. The CDR3 runs 18 residues. CDR1 is LNHDA, CDR2 SQIVND, per germline (reference sequence). The CDR3 here is CASSPGTSGAGSYNEQFF. In DNA form, the CDR3 reads TGTGCCAGTAGTCCCGGGACTAGCGGGGCGGGGTCCTACAATGAGCAGTTCTTC.